Each of the 19 T cell receptor beta chains below was sequenced from the same sample in a study of early stage breast cancer tumors. The method was immunoSEQ multiplex PCR; TCRdb's version includes in-frame clones alone and lacks a portion of them. This table holds some 4,000 clones, roughly 64% found once. The sample consisted of breast tumor tissue. The receptors derive from a person aged 40 to 50 with breast cancer.

The chain has TRBV18 and TRBJ1-5; D gene unclear. With 2 bases removed from V and 6 bases from J, the gap between germline ends came to 11 bases. Germline CDR1 KGHSH, CDR2 LQKENI. The CDR3 length is 14 residues. The DNA of the CDR3 is TGTGCCAGCTCACCAATAGCGTTAAGTCAGCCCCAGCATTTT. It codes for CASSPIALSQPQHF.

V is TRBV11-2 and J is TRBJ2-4, with 11 bases aligning to TRBD2. CDR1 is SGHAT and CDR2 is FQNNGV in the germline V gene. This CDR3 comprises 18 residues. V shed 3 bases, J shed 3 bases, and the junction held 10 bases outside the gene matches. CDR3 residues: CASSLIAGGPSDKNIQYF. CDR3 nucleotide sequence: TGTGCCAGCAGCTTGATAGCGGGAGGGCCAAGTGACAAAAACATTCAGTACTTC.

J is TRBJ1-2 and V is TRBV18; 7 positions match TRBD1. V lost 0 bases, J lost 2 bases, and 6 bases stayed unmatched. The CDR3 extends over 16 amino acids. The germline gives CDR1 KGHSH, CDR2 LQKENI. The CDR3 coding sequence is TGTGCCAGCTCACCACCGGGGACAGCGTTAAACTATGGCTACACCTTC. Translated, it gives CASSPPGTALNYGYTF.

V is TRBV6-4 and J is TRBJ2-3; TRBD2 agrees at 10 bases. CDR1 is MRHNA and CDR2 is SNTAGT in the germline V gene. CDR3 length equals 18 residues. With 8 bases clipped from V and 1 base from J, the junction kept 15 bases outside the gene matches. In DNA form, the CDR3 reads TGTGCCAGCTCCGGGACTAGCGCTAATCTAAGGGGCACAGATACGCAGTATTTT. It codes for CASSGTSANLRGTDTQYF.

This clone was counted once. This chain joins TRBV30 and TRBJ1-4; perhaps TRBD1 as D (5 bases). Germline loops: CDR1 GTSNPN, CDR2 SVGIG (reference sequence). The CDR3 extends over 14 amino acids. Trimming pared 4 bases from V and 2 bases from J, leaving 11 bases between. The chain's CDR3 is CAWNGQGTNEKLFF. The CDR3 DNA follows: TGTGCCTGGAATGGTCAGGGCACTAATGAAAAACTGTTTTTT.

The CDR3: CASSGSLTGELFF. The CDR3 DNA follows: TGTGCCAGTAGCGGGAGTCTTACCGGGGAGCTGTTTTTT. The chain carries TRBV19 and TRBJ2-2; D is perhaps TRBD2 (6 bases). The CDR3 consists of 13 residues. Trimming took 6 bases from V and 5 from J, leaving 10 bases between them. Germline V gene sequence: CDR1 LNHDA, CDR2 SQIVND (reference sequence).

The J gene is TRBJ2-3, the V gene TRBV6-7; D gene unclear. TRBV6-7 falls under the ORF class, with uncertain function. The CDR3 extends over 14 amino acids. The V gene lost 3 bases and the J gene lost 0 bases, with 7 bases spanning the gap. CDR3 sequence reads: CASSYEISTDTQYF. The DNA of the CDR3 is TGTGCCAGCAGTTATGAGATTAGCACAGATACGCAGTATTTT.

This clone appeared once. V usage is TRBV6-6 and J usage is TRBJ2-5, with 7 bases lining up with TRBD1. Germline V gene data show CDR1 as MNHNY and CDR2 as SVGAGI (reference sequence). Trimming cost V 6 bases and J 5 bases; bases outside gene matches: 6. The CDR3 totals 13 residues. In DNA form, the CDR3 reads TGTGCCAGCAGAAAACAGGGGTTGGAGACCCAGTACTTC. Residues: CASRKQGLETQYF.

The rearrangement links TRBV19 to TRBJ2-3; D not resolved. CDR1 LNHDA and CDR2 SQIVND come from the germline V gene (reference sequence). The CDR3 length is 13 residues. V shed 3 bases and J shed 2 bases, with 6 bases lying between them. The CDR3 sequence is CASSMAATDTQYF. DNA for the CDR3: TGTGCCAGTAGTATGGCAGCCACAGATACGCAGTATTTT.

The chain links TRBV19 to TRBJ2-2; possibly TRBD1 for D (5 bases). The CDR3 has 19 amino acids. The germline gives CDR1 LNHDA, CDR2 SQIVND (reference sequence). The V end was cut by 3 bases, the J end by 1 base, with 21 bases between. CDR3 bases: TGTGCCAGTAGTATCCAAACCCAGGGTTTTTCTTGGAACACCGGGGAGCTGTTTTTT. Its translation is CASSIQTQGFSWNTGELFF.

The chain is built from TRBV18 and TRBJ1-2; TRBD1 matches at 7 bases. This CDR3 region has 14 residues. Unmatched junction bases numbered 9, after V lost 6 bases and J lost 5 bases. Germline V gene data show CDR1 as KGHSH and CDR2 as LQKENI. CDR3: CASSLRQGEYGYTF. The CDR3 DNA reads TGTGCCAGCTCGCTACGACAGGGTGAATATGGCTACACCTTC.

This clone is a singleton in its sample. The same CDR3 also results from other DNA sequences found in this sample. The genes are TRBV30 and TRBJ2-1; TRBD1 is a possible D gene (6 bases). The CDR3 contains 12 residues. The V gene lost 3 bases and the J gene lost 6 bases, with 9 bases spanning the gap. Germline assignment: CDR1 GTSNPN and CDR2 SVGIG (reference sequence). CDR3 region: CAWRLGGNEQFF. CDR3 in DNA: TGTGCCTGGAGGCTAGGGGGCAATGAGCAGTTCTTC. The variable domain in full, with the rest retrieved from reference TRBV30 and TRBJ2-1, is SQTIHQWPATLVQPVGSPLSLECTVEGTSNPNLYWYRQAAGRGLQLLFYSVGIGQISSEVPQNLSASRPQDRQFILSSKKLLLSDSGFYLCAWRLGGNEQFFGPGTRLTVL.

The rearrangement uses TRBV27 and TRBJ1-1, with 7 bases aligning to TRBD1. Trimming took 6 bases from V and 4 from J; bases not matched to a gene: 8. This CDR3 spans 14 amino acids. Germline assignment: CDR1 MNHEY and CDR2 SMNVEV (reference sequence). In DNA form, the CDR3 reads TGTGCCAGCAGGATCAACAGGGGCAGCACTGAAGCTTTCTTT. Protein: CASRINRGSTEAFF.

This clone was recorded a few times. V usage is TRBV18 and J usage is TRBJ2-5; D might be TRBD1 (6 bases). Looked up from germline, CDR1 is KGHSH and CDR2 is LQKENI. The CDR3 has 14 residues. V was cut by 6 bases and J by 4 bases, with 15 bases left in between. The CDR3 DNA reads TGTGCCAGCTCCCTAGACCAAGGGGGAGAGACCCAGTACTTC. Its protein product is CASSLDQGGETQYF.

The rearrangement links TRBV19 to TRBJ2-1; 9 nucleotides match TRBD2. The CDR3 is 16 amino acids. The trim removed 0 bases at V and 11 bases at J, leaving 11 bases unmatched. From germline, CDR1 is LNHDA and CDR2 SQIVND (reference sequence). CDR3 in amino acids: CASSIDSGSGMNQQFF. CDR3 DNA: TGTGCCAGTAGTATAGATAGCGGGAGCGGGATGAACCAGCAGTTCTTC.

The V gene is TRBV2, the J gene TRBJ2-2; tentatively, D is TRBD2 (5 bases). Germline-derived CDR1 and CDR2 are SNHLY and FYNNEI. CDR3 length equals 15 residues. The V end lost 1 base, the J end lost 1 base, and 7 bases lay between the germline ends. CDR3 nucleotides: TGTGCCAGCAGTGAAGATGGAGGGAACACCGGGGAGCTGTTTTTT. Protein: CASSEDGGNTGELFF.

The chain employs TRBV4-2 and TRBJ2-1, with TRBD2 identical over 7 bases. Trimming removed 1 base from V and 5 bases from J; junction bases left unmatched: 8. CDR3 length equals 16 residues. Germline CDR1 is LGHNA and CDR2 is YNFKEQ. CDR3 nucleotides: TGTGCCAGCAGCCAAGGGCCTAGCGGCGGGGACAATGAGCAGTTCTTC. It codes for CASSQGPSGGDNEQFF.

This rearrangement joins TRBV9 to TRBJ2-1, with D uncertain. V lost 5 bases, J lost 0 bases, and 12 bases lay in between. CDR1 is SGDLS, CDR2 YYNGEE, per germline. The CDR3 is 15 residues long. The CDR3 bases are TGTGCCAGCAGTCCCTCCCAGAGCTCCTACAATGAGCAGTTCTTC. Its translation is CASSPSQSSYNEQFF.

The rearrangement joins TRBV6-5 to TRBJ2-2; D not certain. The CDR3 runs 13 residues. CDR1 MNHEY and CDR2 SVGAGI come from the germline V gene. Trimming pared 1 base from V and 3 bases from J, leaving 3 bases between. The CDR3 nucleotides read TGTGCCAGCAGTTACTTAGACACCGGGGAGCTGTTTTTT. As protein: CASSYLDTGELFF.